The 7 T cell receptor beta chains below come from one sample, sequenced in a study of metastatic and nonmetastatic thyroid tumors. None of the patients had undergone any treatment ahead of thyroid surgery. With MiXCR, TCRdb called clones anew from the PCR reads. Of fewer than 25,000 clones listed, around 18% are singletons. The sequenced material came from adjacent normal tissue. These receptors were collected from a male donor with papillary thyroid cancer or a benign thyroid nodule (not recorded which). Some clones in this sample may be carry-over from other donors' samples.

This clone was seen only a few times. V and J are TRBV7-9 and TRBJ2-1; TRBD1 aligns across 8 bases. Germline V gene lookup returns CDR1 SEHNR and CDR2 FQNEAQ (reference sequence). The CDR3 contains 12 residues. V shed 3 bases and J 13 bases; nucleotides not matched to a gene: 5. CDR3 bases: TGTGCCAGCAGCTTCGACAGGGGCGGACAGTTCTTC. Its translation: CASSFDRGGQFF.

Only a few counts were recorded for this clone. The chain recombines TRBV9 with TRBJ2-5, with D unclear. The CDR3 is 15 residues long. V lost 3 bases and J 7 bases, leaving 19 bases between the germline ends. Germline assignment: CDR1 SGDLS and CDR2 YYNGEE. CDR3 in DNA: TGTGCCAGCAGCGATCGACCATGGGCGAGTAGGACCCAGTACTTC. Translation gives CASSDRPWASRTQYF.

The chain couples TRBV12-5 to TRBJ1-2; D is ambiguous. Trimming left V 1 base short and J 8 bases short, with 11 bases between. The CDR3 is 13 amino acids. Germline V gene data show CDR1 as LGHNT and CDR2 as FRNRAP. The CDR3 DNA reads TGTGCTAGTGGTTTGGGGGCCGCCGGCGGCTACACCTTC. Protein sequence: CASGLGAAGGYTF.

At least ten counts were recorded for this clone. The chain links TRBV24-1 to TRBJ2-5, with 9 positions matching TRBD1. The CDR3 covers 14 residues. Losses at the gene ends were 3 bases for V and 5 bases for J; bases not matched to a gene: 3. Germline-derived CDR1 and CDR2 are KGHDR and SFDVKD. CDR3 bases: TGTGCCACCAGTGATCCGACAGGGGGGGAGACCCAGTACTTC. Protein: CATSDPTGGETQYF.

This clone was picked up many times. CDR3 sequence: CATSRVGATNYGYTF. CDR3 nucleotide sequence: TGTGCCACCAGCAGAGTCGGCGCCACTAACTATGGCTACACCTTC. V and J are TRBV15 and TRBJ1-2; D gene uncertain. There are 15 residues in the CDR3. CDR1 LNHNV and CDR2 YYDKDF come from the germline V gene (reference sequence). Between the trimmed V and J ends, which lost 1 base and 0 bases, there was a span of 9 bases.

This clone was detected ten times or more. The chain carries TRBV7-9 and TRBJ2-1, with TRBD1 matching 7 bases. The CDR3 covers 15 residues. With V trimmed by 5 bases and J by 6 bases, 10 bases remained unmatched. Germline V gene data show CDR1 as SEHNR and CDR2 as FQNEAQ (reference sequence). The CDR3 sequence is CASSLQGFGCNEQFF. The CDR3 coding sequence is TGTGCCAGCAGCCTACAGGGGTTCGGGTGCAATGAGCAGTTCTTC.

The chain couples TRBV12-3 or TRBV12-4 to TRBJ2-5; 7 positions agree with TRBD2. The CDR3 has 16 residues. The junction had 10 bases not matched to a gene; V was cut back by 2 bases and J by 4 bases. CDR3 in amino acids: CASSLRGSASGETQYF. CDR3 nucleotides: TGTGCCAGCAGTTTACGCGGGTCTGCTAGCGGAGAGACCCAGTACTTC.